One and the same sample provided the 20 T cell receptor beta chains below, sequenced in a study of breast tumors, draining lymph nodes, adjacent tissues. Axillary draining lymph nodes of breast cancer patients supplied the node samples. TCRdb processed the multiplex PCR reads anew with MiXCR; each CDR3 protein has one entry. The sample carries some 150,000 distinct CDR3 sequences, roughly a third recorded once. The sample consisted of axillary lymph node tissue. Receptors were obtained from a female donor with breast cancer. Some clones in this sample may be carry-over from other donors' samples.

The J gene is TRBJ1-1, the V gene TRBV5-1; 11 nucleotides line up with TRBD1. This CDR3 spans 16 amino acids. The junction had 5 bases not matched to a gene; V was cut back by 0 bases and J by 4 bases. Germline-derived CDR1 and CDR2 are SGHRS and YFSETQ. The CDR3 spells CASSLGDRGKGTEAFF. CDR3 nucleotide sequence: TGCGCCAGCAGCTTGGGGGACAGGGGGAAAGGCACTGAAGCTTTCTTT.

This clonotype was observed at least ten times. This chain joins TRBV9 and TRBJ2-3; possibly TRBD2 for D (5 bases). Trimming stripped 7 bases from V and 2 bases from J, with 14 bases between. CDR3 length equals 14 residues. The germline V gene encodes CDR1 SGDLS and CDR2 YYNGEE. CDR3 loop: CASAREGDTDTQYF. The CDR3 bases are TGTGCCAGCGCCCGAGAGGGAGACACAGATACGCAGTATTTT.

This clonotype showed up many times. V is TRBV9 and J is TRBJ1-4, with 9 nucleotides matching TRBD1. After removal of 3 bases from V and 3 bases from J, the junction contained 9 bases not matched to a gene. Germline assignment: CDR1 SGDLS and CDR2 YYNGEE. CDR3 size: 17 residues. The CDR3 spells CASSEDRGARANEKLFF. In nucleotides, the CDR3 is TGTGCCAGCAGCGAAGACAGGGGGGCCAGGGCTAATGAAAAACTGTTTTTT.

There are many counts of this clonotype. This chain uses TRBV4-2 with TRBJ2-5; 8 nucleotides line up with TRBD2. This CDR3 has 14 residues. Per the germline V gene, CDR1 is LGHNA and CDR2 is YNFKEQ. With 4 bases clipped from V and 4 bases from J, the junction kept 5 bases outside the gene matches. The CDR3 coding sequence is TGTGCCAGCAGCCTCACCGGGACTAGAGAGACCCAGTACTTC. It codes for CASSLTGTRETQYF.

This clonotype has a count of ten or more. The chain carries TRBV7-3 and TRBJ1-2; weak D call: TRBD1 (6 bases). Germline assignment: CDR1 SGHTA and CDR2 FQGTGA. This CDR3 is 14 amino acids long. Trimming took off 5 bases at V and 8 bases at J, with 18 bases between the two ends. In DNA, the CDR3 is TGTGCCAGCAGCCCGACCGGGGGGGCAGGCGGCTACACCTTC. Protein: CASSPTGGAGGYTF.

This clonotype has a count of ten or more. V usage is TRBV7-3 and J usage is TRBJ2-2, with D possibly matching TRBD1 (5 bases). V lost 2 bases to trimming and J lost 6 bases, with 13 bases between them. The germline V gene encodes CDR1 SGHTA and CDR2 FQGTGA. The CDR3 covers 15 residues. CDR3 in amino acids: CASSLWAGFAGELFF. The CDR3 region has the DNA TGTGCCAGCAGCTTATGGGCAGGGTTCGCCGGGGAGCTGTTTTTT.

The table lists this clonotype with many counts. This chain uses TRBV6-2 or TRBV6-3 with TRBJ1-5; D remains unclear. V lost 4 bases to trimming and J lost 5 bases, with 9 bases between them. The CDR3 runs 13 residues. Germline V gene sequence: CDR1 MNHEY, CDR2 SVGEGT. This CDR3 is CASSLNGYQPQHF. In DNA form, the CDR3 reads TGTGCCAGCAGTTTGAACGGCTATCAGCCCCAGCATTTT.

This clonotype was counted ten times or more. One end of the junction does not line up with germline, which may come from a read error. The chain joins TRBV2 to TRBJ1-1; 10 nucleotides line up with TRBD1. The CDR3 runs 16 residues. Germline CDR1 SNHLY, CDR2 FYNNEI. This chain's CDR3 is CASREGGQGPNTEAFF. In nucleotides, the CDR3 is TGTGCCAGCAGGGAAGGGGGACAGGGGCCGAACACTGAAGCTTTCTTT. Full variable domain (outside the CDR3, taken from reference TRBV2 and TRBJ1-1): EPEVTQTPSHQVTQMGQEVILRCVPISNHLYFYWYRQILGQKVEFLVSFYNNEISEKSEIFDDQFSVERPDGSNFTLKIRSTKLEDSAMYFCASREGGQGPNTEAFFGQGTRLTVV.

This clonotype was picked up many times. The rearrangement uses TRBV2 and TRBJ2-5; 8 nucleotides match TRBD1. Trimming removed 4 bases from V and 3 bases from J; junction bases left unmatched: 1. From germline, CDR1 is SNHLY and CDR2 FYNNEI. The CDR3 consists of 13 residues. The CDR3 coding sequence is TGTGCCAGCAGTGTGGACAGGGAAGAGACCCAGTACTTC. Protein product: CASSVDREETQYF.

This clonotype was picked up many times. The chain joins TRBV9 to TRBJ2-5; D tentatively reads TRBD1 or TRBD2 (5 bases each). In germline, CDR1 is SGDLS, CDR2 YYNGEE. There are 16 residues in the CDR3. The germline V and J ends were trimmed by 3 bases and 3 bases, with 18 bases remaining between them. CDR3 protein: CASSERGGQPKETQYF. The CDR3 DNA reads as TGTGCCAGCAGCGAGAGGGGTGGACAACCCAAAGAGACCCAGTACTTC.

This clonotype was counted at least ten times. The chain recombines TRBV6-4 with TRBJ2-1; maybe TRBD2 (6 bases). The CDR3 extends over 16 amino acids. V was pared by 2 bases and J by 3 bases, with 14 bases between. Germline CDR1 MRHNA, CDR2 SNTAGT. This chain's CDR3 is CASSDPPRDFYNEQFF. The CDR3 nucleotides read TGTGCCAGCAGTGACCCGCCACGGGACTTCTACAATGAGCAGTTCTTC.

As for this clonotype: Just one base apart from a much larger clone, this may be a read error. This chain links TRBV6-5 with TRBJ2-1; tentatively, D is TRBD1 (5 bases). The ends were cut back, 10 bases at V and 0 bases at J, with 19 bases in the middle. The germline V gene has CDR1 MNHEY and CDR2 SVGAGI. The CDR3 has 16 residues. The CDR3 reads CANRRGAASSYNEQFF. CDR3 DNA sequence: TGTGCCAACAGGCGAGGAGCTGCGAGCTCCTACAATGAGCAGTTCTTC.

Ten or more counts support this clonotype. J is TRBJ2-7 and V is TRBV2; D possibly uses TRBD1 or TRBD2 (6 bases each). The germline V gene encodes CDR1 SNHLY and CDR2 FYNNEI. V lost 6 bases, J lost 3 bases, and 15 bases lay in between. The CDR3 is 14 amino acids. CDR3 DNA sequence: TGTGCCAGCAGGGACTGGGGGGCGGACTACGAGCAGTACTTC. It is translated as CASRDWGADYEQYF.

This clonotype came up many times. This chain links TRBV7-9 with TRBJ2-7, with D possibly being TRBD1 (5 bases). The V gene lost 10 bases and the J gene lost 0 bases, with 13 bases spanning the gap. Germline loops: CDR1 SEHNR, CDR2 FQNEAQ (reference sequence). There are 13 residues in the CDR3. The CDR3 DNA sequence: TGTGCCACTAAAGGGGCCAGCTCCTACGAGCAGTACTTC. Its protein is CATKGASSYEQYF.

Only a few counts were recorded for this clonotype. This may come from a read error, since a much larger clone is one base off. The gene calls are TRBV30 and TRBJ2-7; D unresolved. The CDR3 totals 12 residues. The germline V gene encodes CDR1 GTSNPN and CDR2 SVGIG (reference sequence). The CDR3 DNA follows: TGTGCCTGGGGTGTCGTACAGACCGAGCAGTACTTC. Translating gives CAWGVVQTEQYF.

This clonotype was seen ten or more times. CDR3 in DNA: TGTGCCAGCAGCTTATGGCGGGGGGGAGAGGACGAGCAGTACTTC. Translation gives CASSLWRGGEDEQYF. This chain connects TRBV7-3 to TRBJ2-7; 9 bases match TRBD2. The CDR3 covers 15 residues. V shed 2 bases and J 5 bases; nucleotides not matched to a gene: 7. CDR1 SGHTA and CDR2 FQGTGA come from the germline V gene.

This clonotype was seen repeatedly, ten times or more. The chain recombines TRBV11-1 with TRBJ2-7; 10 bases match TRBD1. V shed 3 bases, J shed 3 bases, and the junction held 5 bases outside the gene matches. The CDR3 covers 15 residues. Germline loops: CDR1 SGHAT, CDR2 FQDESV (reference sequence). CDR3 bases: TGTGCCAGCAGCTTGGACAGGGGGTACAACTACGAGCAGTACTTC. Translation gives CASSLDRGYNYEQYF.

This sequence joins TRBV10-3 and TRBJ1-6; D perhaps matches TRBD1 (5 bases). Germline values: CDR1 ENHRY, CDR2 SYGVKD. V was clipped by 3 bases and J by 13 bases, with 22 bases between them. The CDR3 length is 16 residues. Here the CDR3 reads CAISESRDPYNPPLHF. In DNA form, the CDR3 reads TGTGCCATCAGTGAATCCCGGGACCCGTATAATCCCCCCCTCCACTTT.

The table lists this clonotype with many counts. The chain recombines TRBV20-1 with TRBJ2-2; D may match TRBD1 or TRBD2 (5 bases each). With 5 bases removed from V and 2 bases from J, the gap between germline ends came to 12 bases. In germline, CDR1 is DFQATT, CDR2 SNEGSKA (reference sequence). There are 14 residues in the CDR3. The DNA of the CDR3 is TGCAGTGCTCCCGGGGCAGGAAACACCGGGGAGCTGTTTTTT. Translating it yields CSAPGAGNTGELFF.

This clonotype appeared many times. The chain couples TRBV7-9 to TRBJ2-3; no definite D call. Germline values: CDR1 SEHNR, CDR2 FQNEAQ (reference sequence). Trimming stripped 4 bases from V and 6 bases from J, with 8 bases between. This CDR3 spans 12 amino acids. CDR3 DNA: TGTGCCAGCAGCTCCGTCAGGGATACGCAGTATTTT. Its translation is CASSSVRDTQYF.